The present entry profiles one TCR beta chain with its context. Its cognate antigen is unknown. The data are from a study of T cell responses to AZD1222 COVID-19 vaccine. Libraries were prepared by immunoSEQ multiplex PCR; TCRdb keeps only in-frame clonotypes and omits some of them. The sample carries 120,000 or so clones, about nine tenths recorded once. Trimming cost V 0 bases and J 6 bases; bases outside gene matches: 8. Germline CDR1 and CDR2: SGHAT and FQNNGV. CDR3 size: 17 residues. Notes on the study in general: All repertoire sampling was performed exclusively after the peak T cell response.

The source is an adult who received the MenACWY meningococcal vaccine as a control. The input for sequencing was peripheral blood, taken 28 days after the second dose of the MenACWY control vaccine. The chain is built from TRBV11-2 and TRBJ2-2; 9 nucleotides agree with TRBD2. CDR3 amino acids: CASSLEFMRGGPGELFF. The CDR3 DNA reads as TGTGCCAGCAGCTTAGAGTTTATGCGGGGGGGCCCCGGGGAGCTGTTTTTT.